This TCR beta chain is from a study of blood T cell repertoires in COVID-19. Overall study context: From the United States, Italy and Spain came samples of acute and convalescent COVID-19. T cells, B-cell-depleted T cells, or PBMCs provided the cDNA or gDNA that served as material.

CDR3 size: 12 residues. CDR1 and CDR2 (germline): SGDLS, YYNGEE. Trimming removed 4 bases at V and 10 bases at J, with 14 bases between. Study processing details: Reference gene primer amplification gave estimated nucleated cell counts. Libraries were prepared by immunoSEQ multiplex PCR; TCRdb keeps only in-frame clonotypes and omits some of them. That table supplies the V and J calls and clone size; D and trimming were determined from the DNA. The profile covers some 70,000 clones, with just under 80% appearing a single time and about 6% taken by the ten largest. This clone has a handful of counts. The TCR sequence derives from a woman aged 55-70 years with acute or convalescent COVID-19. The sequenced material came from peripheral blood. The chain uses TRBV9 and TRBJ1-1; the D is unclear. Here the CDR3 reads CASSPMDLGAFF. The CDR3 nucleotides are TGTGCCAGCAGCCCTATGGACTTAGGAGCTTTCTTT.